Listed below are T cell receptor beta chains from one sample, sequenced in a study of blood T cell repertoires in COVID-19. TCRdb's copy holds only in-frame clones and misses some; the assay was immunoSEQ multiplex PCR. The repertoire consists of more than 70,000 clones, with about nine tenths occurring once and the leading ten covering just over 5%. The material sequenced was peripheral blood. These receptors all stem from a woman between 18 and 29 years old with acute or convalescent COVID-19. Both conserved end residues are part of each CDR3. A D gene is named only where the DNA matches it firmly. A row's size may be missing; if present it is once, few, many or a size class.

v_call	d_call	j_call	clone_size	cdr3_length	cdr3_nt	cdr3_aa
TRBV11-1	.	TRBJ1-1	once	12	TGTGCCAGCAGTCCGAGACACGGTGAAGCTTTCTTT	CASSPRHGEAFF
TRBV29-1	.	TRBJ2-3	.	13	TGCAGCGTTGAAGTCGTCAGCACAGATACGCAGTATTTT	CSVEVVSTDTQYF
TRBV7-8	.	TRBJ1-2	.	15	TGTGCCAGCAGCACGAAACGGACAGCTAACTATGGCTACACCTTC	CASSTKRTANYGYTF
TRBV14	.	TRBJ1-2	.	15	TGTGCCAGCAGCCATGGGGGGGCTGGTTACTATGGCTACACCTTC	CASSHGGAGYYGYTF
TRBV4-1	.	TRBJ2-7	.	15	TGCGCCAGCAGCCAAGGGAGGACGGGGTCCTACGAGCAGTACTTC	CASSQGRTGSYEQYF
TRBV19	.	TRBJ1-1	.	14	TGTGCCAGTCTTTCTTGGGGAGGAGGAACTGAAGCTTTCTTT	CASLSWGGGTEAFF
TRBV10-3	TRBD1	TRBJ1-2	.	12	TGTGCCATCGCGACCAACAGGGGTGGCTACACCTTC	CAIATNRGGYTF
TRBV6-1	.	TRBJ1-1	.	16	TGTGCCAGCAGTGAACAAGGAAAGCCCGGGGGCACTGAAGCTTTCTTT	CASSEQGKPGGTEAFF
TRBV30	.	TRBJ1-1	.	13	TGTGCCTGGAACCAGGGCCTGAACACTGAAGCTTTCTTT	CAWNQGLNTEAFF
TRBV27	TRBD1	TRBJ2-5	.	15	TGTGCCAGCAGTTTCCGGACAGGGAATCAAGAGACCCAGTACTTC	CASSFRTGNQETQYF
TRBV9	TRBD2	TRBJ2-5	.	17	TGTGCCAGCAGCGTAGAGGTTTCTAGCGGGGTTCTGGGGACCCAGTACTTC	CASSVEVSSGVLGTQYF
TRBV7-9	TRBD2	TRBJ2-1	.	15	TGTGCCAGCAGCACGACTAGCGGAGTCTACAATGAGCAGTTCTTC	CASSTTSGVYNEQFF
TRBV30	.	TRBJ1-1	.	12	TGTGCCTGGAGTGTCGGAGACACTGAAGCTTTCTTT	CAWSVGDTEAFF
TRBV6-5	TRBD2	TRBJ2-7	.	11	TGTGCCAGCCGGGGGGCCTACGAGCAGTACTTC	CASRGAYEQYF
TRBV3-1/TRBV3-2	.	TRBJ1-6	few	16	TGTGCCAGCAGAGCCACGGGGGTAGGTTGGAATTCACCCCTCCACTTT	CASRATGVGWNSPLHF
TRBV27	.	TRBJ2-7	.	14	TGTGCCAGCAGCCACAGGGACCTAGCCCACGAGCAGTACTTC	CASSHRDLAHEQYF
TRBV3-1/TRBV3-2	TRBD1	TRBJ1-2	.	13	TGTGCCAGCAGCCAGGACAGGGGCTATGGCTACACCTTC	CASSQDRGYGYTF
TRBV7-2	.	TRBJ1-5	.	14	TGTGCCAGCAGCTCAAGCGTGGGCAATCAGCCCCAGCATTTT	CASSSSVGNQPQHF
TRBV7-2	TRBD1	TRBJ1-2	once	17	TGTGCCAGCTCTTCCCCAGGACAGGGCCGGGCTAACTATGGCTACACCTTC	CASSSPGQGRANYGYTF
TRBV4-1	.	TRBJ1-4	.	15	TGCGCCAGCAGCCAAGTGGAGCGGCGTAATGAAAAACTGTTTTTT	CASSQVERRNEKLFF
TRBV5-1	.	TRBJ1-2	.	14	TGCGCCAGCAGCTGGGCCGGGACTACCGAGGGCTACACCTTC	CASSWAGTTEGYTF
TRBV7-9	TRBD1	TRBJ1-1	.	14	TGTGCCAGCAGCTTAGATCTTGGACAGGGTGAAGCTTTCTTT	CASSLDLGQGEAFF
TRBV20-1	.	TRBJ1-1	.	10	TGCAGTGCCGACCAAACCGGGGCTTTCTTT	CSADQTGAFF
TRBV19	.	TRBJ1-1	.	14	TGTGCCAGTAGTAAAGGACACTTGAACACTGAAGCTTTCTTT	CASSKGHLNTEAFF
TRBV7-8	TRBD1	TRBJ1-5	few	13	TGTGCCAGCAGCTTAGCAACAGGGGGCCCCCAGCATTTT	CASSLATGGPQHF
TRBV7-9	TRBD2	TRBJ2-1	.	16	TGTGCCAGCAGCTTACGTGCCGGGGCACGGGGGGATGAGCAGTTCTTC	CASSLRAGARGDEQFF
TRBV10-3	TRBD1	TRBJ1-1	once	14	TGTGCCATCAGAAGGACAGGGATAAACACTGAAGCTTTCTTT	CAIRRTGINTEAFF
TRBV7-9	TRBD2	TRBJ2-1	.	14	TGTGCCAGCAGCGCTAGCGGGAATGTGGATGAGCAGTTCTTC	CASSASGNVDEQFF
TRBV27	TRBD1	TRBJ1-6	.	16	TGTGCCAGCAGTTTAGGGACAGGGATTTATAATTCACCCCTCCACTTT	CASSLGTGIYNSPLHF
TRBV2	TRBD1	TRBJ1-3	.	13	TGTGCCAGCATAGCAGGGGGTTCTTTCACCATATATTTT	CASIAGGSFTIYF
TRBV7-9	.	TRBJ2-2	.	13	TGTGCCAGCAGCTTAATGGAGATCCGGGAGCTGTTTTTT	CASSLMEIRELFF